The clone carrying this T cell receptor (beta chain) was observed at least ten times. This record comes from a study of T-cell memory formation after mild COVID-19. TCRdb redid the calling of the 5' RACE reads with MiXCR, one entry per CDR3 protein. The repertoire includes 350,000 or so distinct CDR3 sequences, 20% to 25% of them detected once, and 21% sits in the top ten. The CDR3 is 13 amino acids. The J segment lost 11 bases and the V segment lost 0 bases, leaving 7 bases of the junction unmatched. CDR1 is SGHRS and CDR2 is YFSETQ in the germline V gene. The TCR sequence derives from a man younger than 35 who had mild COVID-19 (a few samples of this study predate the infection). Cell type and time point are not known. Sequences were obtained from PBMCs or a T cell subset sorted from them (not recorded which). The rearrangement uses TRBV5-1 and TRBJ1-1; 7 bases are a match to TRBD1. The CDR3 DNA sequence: TGCGCCAGCAGCTTGGGGGACAGAGGGGGGGCTTTCTTT. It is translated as CASSLGDRGGAFF.